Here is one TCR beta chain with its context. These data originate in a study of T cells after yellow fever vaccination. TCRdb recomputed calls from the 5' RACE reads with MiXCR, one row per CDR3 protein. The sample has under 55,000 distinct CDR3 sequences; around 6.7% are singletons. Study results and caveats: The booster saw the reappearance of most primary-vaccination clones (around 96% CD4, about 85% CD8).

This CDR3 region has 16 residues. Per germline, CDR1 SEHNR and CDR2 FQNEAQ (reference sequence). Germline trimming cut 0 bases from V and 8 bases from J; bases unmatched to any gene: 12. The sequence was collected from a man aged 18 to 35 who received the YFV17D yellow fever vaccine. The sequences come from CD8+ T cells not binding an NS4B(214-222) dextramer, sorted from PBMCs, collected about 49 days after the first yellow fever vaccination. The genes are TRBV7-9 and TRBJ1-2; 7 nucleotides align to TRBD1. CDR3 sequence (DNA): TGTGCCAGCAGCTTAGCTGGGGCCGCACAGGGGCGAGGCTACACCTTC. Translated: CASSLAGAAQGRGYTF.